The 19 T cell receptor beta chains reported below all come from one sample, sequenced in a study of cytomegalovirus exposure and HLA in healthy donors. A multiplex PCR was run with 60 Vbeta primers and 13 Jbeta primers. The method was immunoSEQ multiplex PCR; TCRdb's version includes in-frame clones alone and lacks a portion of them. The table lists about 140,000 clones, 76% of them singletons. The sequencing input was PBMCs. These receptor sequences come from a man aged 18-30 years in good health and CMV-seronegative.

The chain joins TRBV5-1 to TRBJ2-1, with D possibly being TRBD2 (7 bases). Germline CDR1 reads SGHRS; CDR2 reads YFSETQ. The CDR3 length is 17 residues. Trimming took 1 base from V and 7 from J, leaving 21 bases between them. In DNA, the CDR3 is TGCGCCAGCAGCTTGCCGTACGAAGAGGGGGGGCATAATGAGCAGTTCTTC. Amino acid sequence: CASSLPYEEGGHNEQFF.

The rearrangement links TRBV10-3 to TRBJ2-7; 8 nucleotides align to TRBD2. Losses at the gene ends were 0 bases for V and 0 bases for J; bases not matched to a gene: 7. The CDR3 loop spans 17 amino acids. Per the germline V gene, CDR1 is ENHRY and CDR2 is SYGVKD. CDR3 sequence reads: CAISESGAGGGSYEQYF. DNA of the CDR3: TGTGCCATCAGTGAGTCCGGGGCGGGGGGAGGCTCCTACGAGCAGTACTTC.

V is TRBV27 and J is TRBJ1-2; 9 bases align to TRBD1. Trimming at V came to 3 bases and at J to 4 bases, leaving 6 bases not matched to a gene. The length of the CDR3 is 15 residues. In germline, CDR1 is MNHEY, CDR2 SMNVEV (reference sequence). The CDR3 DNA follows: TGTGCCAGCAGTTTCTTCACAGGGGGCTTCTATGGCTACACCTTC. Translating it yields CASSFFTGGFYGYTF.

The chain uses TRBV10-3 and TRBJ1-2; 7 bases agree with TRBD1. This CDR3 is 13 amino acids long. V gave up 2 bases and J gave up 6 bases; unmatched junction bases: 3. CDR1 and CDR2 from the germline V gene are ENHRY and SYGVKD. CDR3 in amino acids: CAISERQGDGYTF. CDR3 bases: TGTGCCATCAGTGAGCGGCAGGGGGATGGCTACACCTTC.

This clone has just a few counts. The V and J genes are TRBV14 and TRBJ1-1; D perhaps matches TRBD1 (6 bases). V was cut by 6 bases and J by 3 bases, with 23 bases left in between. Germline CDR1 and CDR2: SGHDN and FVKESK. The CDR3 loop spans 17 amino acids. CDR3 in amino acids: CASSPTGRGRVHTEAFF. The CDR3 coding sequence is TGTGCCAGCAGTCCTACAGGGAGGGGAAGGGTGCACACTGAAGCTTTCTTT.

This clone was recorded once. This sequence joins TRBV28 and TRBJ1-5; the match to TRBD1 covers 7 bases. The V and J ends lost 5 bases and 5 bases, in that order; junction bases with no gene match: 12. Germline lookup yields CDR1 MDHEN and CDR2 SYDVKM. CDR3 length: 16 residues. The CDR3 spells CASSERQGAGHQPQHF. Written as DNA, the CDR3 is TGTGCCAGCAGTGAAAGACAGGGAGCGGGCCATCAGCCCCAGCATTTT. Full variable domain (rest looked up from reference TRBV28 and TRBJ1-5): DVKVTQSSRYLVKRTGEKVFLECVQDMDHENMFWYRQDPGLGLRLIYFSYDVKMKEKGDIPEGYSVSREKKERFSLILESASTNQTSMYLCASSERQGAGHQPQHFGDGTRLSIL.

The V gene is TRBV18, the J gene TRBJ2-7; D may be TRBD1 (6 bases). The germline V and J ends were trimmed by 1 base and 5 bases, with 12 bases remaining between them. There are 14 residues in the CDR3. Germline V gene lookup returns CDR1 KGHSH and CDR2 LQKENI. CDR3 sequence (DNA): TGTGCCAGCTCACCACGCTGGGGGCAAGACGAGCAGTACTTC. It codes for CASSPRWGQDEQYF.

The gene calls are TRBV6-1 and TRBJ2-7, with D maybe TRBD1 (5 bases). Germline V CDR1 and CDR2: MNHNS, SASEGT. The CDR3 runs to 13 residues. Deletions cut 2 bases from V and 3 bases from J, with 8 bases between. DNA of the CDR3: TGTGCCAGCAGTGAACCCAGGGACTACGAGCAGTACTTC. Encoded protein: CASSEPRDYEQYF.

The chain combines TRBV5-1 with TRBJ2-7, with D perhaps TRBD1 (5 bases). Germline CDR1 SGHRS, CDR2 YFSETQ. The ends were cut back, 0 bases at V and 3 bases at J, with 13 bases in the middle. The CDR3 runs 15 residues. The CDR3 sequence: CASSLELGVFYEQYF. DNA of the CDR3: TGCGCCAGCAGCTTGGAGTTAGGGGTTTTCTACGAGCAGTACTTC.

A word on this clone: Different DNA sequences within this sample yield the same CDR3. V gene TRBV19 combines with J gene TRBJ2-1; D gene ambiguous. CDR1 and CDR2 from the germline V gene are LNHDA and SQIVND (reference sequence). This CDR3 is built from 13 residues. Trimming removed 3 bases at V and 2 bases at J, with 5 bases between. CDR3 DNA sequence: TGTGCCAGTAGTATTAGAGCCTACAATGAGCAGTTCTTC. It codes for CASSIRAYNEQFF.

The gene calls are TRBV28 and TRBJ2-7, with unresolved D. The V end lost 7 bases, the J end lost 5 bases, and 9 bases lay between the germline ends. The CDR3 contains 11 residues. The germline V gene encodes CDR1 MDHEN and CDR2 SYDVKM. The CDR3 is CASTISHEQYF. Here the CDR3 DNA reads TGTGCCAGCACTATCTCTCACGAGCAGTACTTC.

CDR3 sequence: CASSNRDRGDLRGYTF. In DNA, the CDR3 is TGTGCCAGCAGTAACCGGGACAGGGGGGACCTAAGAGGCTACACCTTC. The chain links TRBV6-6 to TRBJ1-2; 11 positions match TRBD1. V shed 5 bases and J 8 bases; nucleotides not matched to a gene: 13. There are 16 residues in the CDR3. Germline loops: CDR1 MNHNY, CDR2 SVGAGI (reference sequence).

The rearrangement links TRBV27 to TRBJ2-7; possible D gene TRBD1, 6 bases. The CDR3 is made up of 14 amino acids. Trimming stripped 7 bases from V and 1 base from J, with 14 bases between. Germline V CDR1 and CDR2: MNHEY, SMNVEV (reference sequence). The CDR3 protein is CASTPRQESYEQYF. As DNA, the CDR3 is TGTGCCAGCACCCCAAGACAGGAGTCCTACGAGCAGTACTTC.

The rearrangement uses TRBV29-1 and TRBJ1-2; 7 positions match TRBD1. Germline-derived CDR1 and CDR2 are SQVTM and ANQGSEA. The CDR3 spans 14 residues. The J segment lost 3 bases and the V segment lost 4 bases, leaving 8 bases of the junction unmatched. DNA for the CDR3: TGCAGCGTTGTTCGCAGACAGGGATACTATGGCTACACCTTC. Translated: CSVVRRQGYYGYTF.

The V and J genes are TRBV5-6 and TRBJ2-5, with 11 bases identical to TRBD2. Unmatched junction bases numbered 4, after V lost 1 base and J lost 2 bases. This CDR3 has 16 amino acids. Germline CDR1 is SGHDT and CDR2 is YYEEEE. The CDR3 DNA sequence: TGTGCCAGCAGCTTGTCCCTAGCGGGGGGACAAGAGACCCAGTACTTC. Its translation: CASSLSLAGGQETQYF.

The chain is built from TRBV30 and TRBJ2-5; TRBD1 matches at 7 bases. The DNA end lines up better with TRBJ2-7; the J call may be wrong. CDR3 size: 13 residues. Per the germline V gene, CDR1 is GTSNPN and CDR2 is SVGIG (reference sequence). This CDR3 is CAWGQGVPYEQYF. The DNA for the CDR3 is TGTGCCTGGGGGCAGGGGGTCCCCTACGAGCAGTACTTC.

This clone has a handful of counts. This chain uses TRBV7-2 with TRBJ2-6, with D tentatively TRBD1 (6 bases). CDR3 length equals 16 residues. V dropped 5 bases and J dropped 0 bases, with 11 bases sitting between them. Germline V gives CDR1 SGHTA, CDR2 FQGNSA. The CDR3 coding sequence is TGTGCCAGCAGCGGGCGAGGGGGCTCTGGGGCCAACGTCCTGACTTTC. It specifies CASSGRGGSGANVLTF.

V gene TRBV2 combines with J gene TRBJ1-5; TRBD1 aligns across 8 bases. CDR1 and CDR2 (germline): SNHLY, FYNNEI. The CDR3 contains 17 residues. The ends lost 6 bases at V and 0 bases at J; junction bases unmatched: 10. The CDR3 protein is CASSRRDRKNSNQPQHF. The CDR3 DNA is TGTGCCAGCAGCCGAAGGGACAGGAAAAATAGCAATCAGCCCCAGCATTTT. Complete variable domain (other parts from reference TRBV2 and TRBJ1-5): EPEVTQTPSHQVTQMGQEVILRCVPISNHLYFYWYRQILGQKVEFLVSFYNNEISEKSEIFDDQFSVERPDGSNFTLKIRSTKLEDSAMYFCASSRRDRKNSNQPQHFGDGTRLSIL.

The chain carries TRBV27 and TRBJ2-7; maybe TRBD1 (6 bases). The CDR3 has 17 residues. V gave up 3 bases and J gave up 2 bases, with 20 bases separating them. CDR1 is MNHEY, CDR2 SMNVEV, per germline (reference sequence). The CDR3 DNA sequence: TGTGCCAGCAGTTTTAGTTACCGCCCCTGGGACACCTACGAGCAGTACTTC. This translates into CASSFSYRPWDTYEQYF.